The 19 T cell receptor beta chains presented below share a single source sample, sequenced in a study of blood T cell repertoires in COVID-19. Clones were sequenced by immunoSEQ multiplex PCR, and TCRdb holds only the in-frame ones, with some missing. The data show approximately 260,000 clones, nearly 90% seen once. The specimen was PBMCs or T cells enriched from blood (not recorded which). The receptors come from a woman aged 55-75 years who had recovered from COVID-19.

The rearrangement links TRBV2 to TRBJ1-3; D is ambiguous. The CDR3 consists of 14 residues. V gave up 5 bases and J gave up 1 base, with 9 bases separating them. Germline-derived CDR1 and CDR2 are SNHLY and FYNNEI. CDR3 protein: CASSLTGSGNTIYF. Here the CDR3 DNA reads TGTGCCAGCAGTTTAACGGGATCTGGAAACACCATATATTTT.

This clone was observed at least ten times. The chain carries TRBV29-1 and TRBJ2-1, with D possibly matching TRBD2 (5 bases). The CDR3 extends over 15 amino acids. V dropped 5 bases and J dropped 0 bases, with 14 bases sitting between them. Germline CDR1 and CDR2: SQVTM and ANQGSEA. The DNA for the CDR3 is TGCAGCGTTCAGGACTTACTCAGCTCCTACAATGAGCAGTTCTTC. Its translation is CSVQDLLSSYNEQFF.

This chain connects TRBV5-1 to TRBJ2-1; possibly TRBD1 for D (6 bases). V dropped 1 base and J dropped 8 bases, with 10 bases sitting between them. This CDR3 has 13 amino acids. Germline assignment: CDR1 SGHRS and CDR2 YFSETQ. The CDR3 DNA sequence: TGCGCCAGCAGCTTGCAGGGGCGGGATGAGCAGTTCTTC. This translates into CASSLQGRDEQFF.

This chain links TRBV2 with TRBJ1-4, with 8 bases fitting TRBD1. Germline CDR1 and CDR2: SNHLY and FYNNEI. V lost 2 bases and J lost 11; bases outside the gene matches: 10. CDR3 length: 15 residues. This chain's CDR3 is CASSEFGQGADKLFF. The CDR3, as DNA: TGTGCCAGCAGTGAATTTGGTCAGGGGGCCGATAAACTGTTTTTT. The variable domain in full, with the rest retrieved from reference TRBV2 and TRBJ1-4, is EPEVTQTPSHQVTQMGQEVILRCVPISNHLYFYWYRQILGQKVEFLVSFYNNEISEKSEIFDDQFSVERPDGSNFTLKIRSTKLEDSAMYFCASSEFGQGADKLFFGSGTQLSVL.

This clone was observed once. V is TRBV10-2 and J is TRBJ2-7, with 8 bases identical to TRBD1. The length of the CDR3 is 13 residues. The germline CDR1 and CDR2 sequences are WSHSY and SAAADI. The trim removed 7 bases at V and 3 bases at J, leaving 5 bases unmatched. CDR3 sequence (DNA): TGCGCCAGCAAGTCCGGACAGGGCTACGAGCAGTACTTC. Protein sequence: CASKSGQGYEQYF.

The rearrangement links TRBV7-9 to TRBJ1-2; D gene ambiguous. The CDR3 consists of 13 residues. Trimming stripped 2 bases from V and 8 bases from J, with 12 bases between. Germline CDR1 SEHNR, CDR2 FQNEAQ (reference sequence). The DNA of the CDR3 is TGTGCCAGCAGCTTAAGCACTCGTCTCGGCTACACCTTC. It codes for CASSLSTRLGYTF. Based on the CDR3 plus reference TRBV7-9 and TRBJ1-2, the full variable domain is DTGVSQNPRHKITKRGQNVTFRCDPISEHNRLYWYRQTLGQGPEFLTYFQNEAQLEKSRLLSDRFSAERPKGSFSTLEIQRTEQGDSAMYLCASSLSTRLGYTFGSGTRLTVV.

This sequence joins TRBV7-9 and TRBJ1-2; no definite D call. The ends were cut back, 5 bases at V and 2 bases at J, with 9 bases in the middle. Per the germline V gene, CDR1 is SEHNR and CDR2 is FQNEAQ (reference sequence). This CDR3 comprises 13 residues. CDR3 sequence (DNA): TGTGCCAGCAGCCGGGAAACCAACTATGGCTACACCTTC. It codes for CASSRETNYGYTF.

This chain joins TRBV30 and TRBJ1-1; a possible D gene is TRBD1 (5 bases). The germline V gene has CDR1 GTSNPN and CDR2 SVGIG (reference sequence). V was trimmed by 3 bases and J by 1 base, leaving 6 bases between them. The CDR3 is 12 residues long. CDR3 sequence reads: CAWRQANTEAFF. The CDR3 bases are TGTGCCTGGAGACAGGCGAACACTGAAGCTTTCTTT. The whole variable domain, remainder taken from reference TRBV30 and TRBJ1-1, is SQTIHQWPATLVQPVGSPLSLECTVEGTSNPNLYWYRQAAGRGLQLLFYSVGIGQISSEVPQNLSASRPQDRQFILSSKKLLLSDSGFYLCAWRQANTEAFFGQGTRLTVV.

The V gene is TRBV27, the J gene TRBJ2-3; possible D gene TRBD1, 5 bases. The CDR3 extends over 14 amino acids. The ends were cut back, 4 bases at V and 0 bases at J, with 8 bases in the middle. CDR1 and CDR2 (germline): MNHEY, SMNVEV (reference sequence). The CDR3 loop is CASSSPGSTDTQYF. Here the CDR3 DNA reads TGTGCCAGCAGTTCTCCAGGGAGCACAGATACGCAGTATTTT.

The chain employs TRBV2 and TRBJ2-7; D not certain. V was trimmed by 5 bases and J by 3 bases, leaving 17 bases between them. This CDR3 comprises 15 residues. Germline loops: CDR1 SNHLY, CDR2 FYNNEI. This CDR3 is CASSQGSTQIYEQYF. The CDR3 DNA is TGTGCCAGCAGTCAAGGGTCCACCCAGATCTACGAGCAGTACTTC. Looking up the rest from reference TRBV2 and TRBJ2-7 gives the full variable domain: EPEVTQTPSHQVTQMGQEVILRCVPISNHLYFYWYRQILGQKVEFLVSFYNNEISEKSEIFDDQFSVERPDGSNFTLKIRSTKLEDSAMYFCASSQGSTQIYEQYFGPGTRLTVT.

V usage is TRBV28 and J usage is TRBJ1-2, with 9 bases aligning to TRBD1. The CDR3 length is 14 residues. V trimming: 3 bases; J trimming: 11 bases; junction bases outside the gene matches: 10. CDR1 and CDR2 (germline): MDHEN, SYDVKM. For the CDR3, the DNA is TGTGCCAGCAGTTTTCTCGGACAGGGGAGTCTGTACACCTTC. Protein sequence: CASSFLGQGSLYTF.

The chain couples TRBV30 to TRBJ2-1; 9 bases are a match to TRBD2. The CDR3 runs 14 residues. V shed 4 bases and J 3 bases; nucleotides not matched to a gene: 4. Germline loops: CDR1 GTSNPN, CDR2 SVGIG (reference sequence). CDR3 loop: CAWTETSGYNEQFF. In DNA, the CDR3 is TGTGCCTGGACTGAGACTAGCGGCTACAATGAGCAGTTCTTC.

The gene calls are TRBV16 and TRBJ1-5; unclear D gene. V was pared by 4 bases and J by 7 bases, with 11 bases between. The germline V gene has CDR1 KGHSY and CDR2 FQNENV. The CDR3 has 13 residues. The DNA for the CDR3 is TGTGCCAGCAGCCTGCCTTCCGAGCAGCCCCAGCATTTT. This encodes CASSLPSEQPQHF.

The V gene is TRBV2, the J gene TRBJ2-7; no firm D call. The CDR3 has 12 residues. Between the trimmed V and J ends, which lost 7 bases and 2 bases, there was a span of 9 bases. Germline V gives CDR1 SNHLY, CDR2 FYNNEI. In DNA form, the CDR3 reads TGTGCCAGCAAACGACTGACCTACGAGCAGTACTTC. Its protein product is CASKRLTYEQYF.

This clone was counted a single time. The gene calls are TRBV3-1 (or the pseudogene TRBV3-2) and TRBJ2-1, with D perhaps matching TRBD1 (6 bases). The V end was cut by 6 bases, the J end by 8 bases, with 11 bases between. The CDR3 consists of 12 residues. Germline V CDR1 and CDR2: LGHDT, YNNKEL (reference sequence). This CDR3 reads CASSYQGHEQFF. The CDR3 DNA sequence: TGTGCCAGCAGTTATCAGGGGCATGAGCAGTTCTTC.

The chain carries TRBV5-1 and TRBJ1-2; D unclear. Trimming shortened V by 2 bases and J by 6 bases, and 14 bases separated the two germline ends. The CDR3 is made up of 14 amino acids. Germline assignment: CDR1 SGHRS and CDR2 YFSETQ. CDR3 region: CASSFFDWRDGYTF. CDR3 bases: TGCGCCAGCAGCTTCTTCGACTGGAGGGATGGCTACACCTTC.

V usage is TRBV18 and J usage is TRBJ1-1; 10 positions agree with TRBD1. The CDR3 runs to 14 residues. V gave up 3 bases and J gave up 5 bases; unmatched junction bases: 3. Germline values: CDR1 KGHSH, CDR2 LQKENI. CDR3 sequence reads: CASSPGQGETEAFF. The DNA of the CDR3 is TGTGCCAGCTCACCCGGACAGGGGGAGACTGAAGCTTTCTTT.

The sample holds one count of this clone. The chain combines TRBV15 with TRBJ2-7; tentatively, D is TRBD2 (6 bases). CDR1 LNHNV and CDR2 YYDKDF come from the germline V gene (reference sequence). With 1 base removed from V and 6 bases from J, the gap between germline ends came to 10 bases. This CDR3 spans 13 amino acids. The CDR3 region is CATSRVGGGEQYF. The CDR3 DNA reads TGTGCCACCAGCAGAGTGGGGGGAGGCGAGCAGTACTTC.

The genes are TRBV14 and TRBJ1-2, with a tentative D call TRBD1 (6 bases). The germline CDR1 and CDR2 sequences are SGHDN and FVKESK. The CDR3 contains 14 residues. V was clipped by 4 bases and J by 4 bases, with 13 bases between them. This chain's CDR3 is CASSPGQYIYGYTF. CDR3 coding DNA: TGTGCCAGCAGCCCAGGACAGTACATCTATGGCTACACCTTC.